Shown below are 22 T cell receptor beta chains from a single sample sequenced in a study of radiotherapy plus CTLA-4 blockade in lung cancer. Assay: immunoSEQ multiplex PCR; the TCRdb copy retains only in-frame clones and omits some. The sample lists 80,000 to 100,000 clones; roughly four fifths were seen once. The source material was peripheral blood, sampled from a patient treated with radiotherapy plus ipilimumab. Receptors were obtained from a human donor with non-small cell lung cancer who had a partial response to radiotherapy plus ipilimumab.

The V and J genes are TRBV7-2 and TRBJ1-1; D might be TRBD1 (5 bases). In germline, CDR1 is SGHTA, CDR2 FQGNSA. V shed 5 bases and J shed 0 bases, with 16 bases lying between them. The CDR3 length is 16 residues. The CDR3 bases are TGTGCCAGCAGCAAGGGGAACAGAGCCATGAACACTGAAGCTTTCTTT. Its translation is CASSKGNRAMNTEAFF.

The chain employs TRBV19 and TRBJ1-5; possibly TRBD1 for D (6 bases). Trimming removed 5 bases from V and 2 bases from J, with 10 bases in between. This CDR3 region has 14 residues. Germline loops: CDR1 LNHDA, CDR2 SQIVND (reference sequence). DNA of the CDR3: TGTGCCAGTAGTCAGGGGATGCGCAATCAGCCCCAGCATTTT. Amino acid sequence: CASSQGMRNQPQHF.

This clone was seen a single time. The chain has TRBV27 and TRBJ2-4; D unresolved. This CDR3 is built from 16 residues. Germline CDR1 reads MNHEY; CDR2 reads SMNVEV (reference sequence). V lost 8 bases and J lost 0, with 17 bases in between. The DNA for the CDR3 is TGTGCCAGCCTTCGATGGCGGAAACTAGCCAAAAACATTCAGTACTTC. This translates into CASLRWRKLAKNIQYF.

The chain couples TRBV28 to TRBJ1-4; TRBD1 matches at 10 bases. The length of the CDR3 is 15 residues. V shed 5 bases and J 7 bases; nucleotides not matched to a gene: 7. Germline V lookup: CDR1 MDHEN, CDR2 SYDVKM. In DNA form, the CDR3 reads TGTGCCAGCAGTATTCCGGGACAGGGGCGTGAAAAACTGTTTTTT. Protein: CASSIPGQGREKLFF.

The chain carries TRBV11-2 and TRBJ2-2; perhaps TRBD2 as D (6 bases). This CDR3 has 15 residues. Germline V lookup: CDR1 SGHAT, CDR2 FQNNGV. Trimming took off 3 bases at V and 6 bases at J, with 14 bases between the two ends. CDR3 in amino acids: CASSFGGTFAGELFF. The CDR3 region has the DNA TGTGCCAGCAGCTTCGGCGGGACCTTCGCCGGGGAGCTGTTTTTT. The full variable domain, completed using reference TRBV11-2 and TRBJ2-2, is EAGVAQSPRYKIIEKRQSVAFWCNPISGHATLYWYQQILGQGPKLLIQFQNNGVVDDSQLPKDRFSAERLKGVDSTLKIQPAKLEDSAVYLCASSFGGTFAGELFFGEGSRLTVL.

The chain recombines TRBV27 with TRBJ2-3; the match to TRBD2 covers 16 bases. CDR3 length equals 17 residues. Germline V CDR1 and CDR2: MNHEY, SMNVEV (reference sequence). V shed 2 bases and J 1 base; nucleotides not matched to a gene: 0. The CDR3 loop is CASSLGTSGRGTDTQYF. The CDR3 DNA reads as TGTGCCAGCAGTTTAGGGACTAGCGGGAGGGGCACAGATACGCAGTATTTT.

The rearrangement links TRBV5-1 to TRBJ2-1, with a possible D match to TRBD2 (5 bases). Germline lookup yields CDR1 SGHRS and CDR2 YFSETQ. The CDR3 has 16 residues. Trimming left V 4 bases short and J 0 bases short, with 14 bases between. The CDR3 DNA is TGCGCCAGCAGCCGACTACCGGGTAGCTCCTACAATGAGCAGTTCTTC. This translates into CASSRLPGSSYNEQFF.

The rearrangement links TRBV5-1 to TRBJ2-1; 7 bases match TRBD1. The CDR3 has 16 amino acids. CDR1 and CDR2 (germline): SGHRS, YFSETQ. J gave up 1 base and V 0 bases, and 4 bases lay outside the gene matches. CDR3 in DNA: TGCGCCAGCAGCTTGGGAGGGGGCGCGTCCTACAATGAGCAGTTCTTC. This sequence encodes CASSLGGGASYNEQFF.

The genes are TRBV27 and TRBJ1-4; D is perhaps TRBD1 (6 bases). This CDR3 region has 14 residues. The germline gives CDR1 MNHEY, CDR2 SMNVEV (reference sequence). Trimming removed 7 bases from V and 10 bases from J, with 19 bases in between. Here the CDR3 reads CASTFGGGIGKLFF. CDR3 sequence (DNA): TGTGCCAGCACTTTTGGGGGCGGAATCGGAAAACTGTTTTTT.

V usage is TRBV19 and J usage is TRBJ1-5, with D perhaps matching TRBD1 (5 bases). Germline assignment: CDR1 LNHDA and CDR2 SQIVND (reference sequence). Trimming pared 4 bases from V and 3 bases from J, leaving 7 bases between. There are 13 residues in the CDR3. The CDR3 here is CASSKTDNQPQHF. The CDR3 nucleotides read TGTGCCAGTAGTAAGACAGACAATCAGCCCCAGCATTTT.

This chain uses TRBV2 with TRBJ1-1, with D perhaps matching TRBD1 (5 bases). The germline V gene has CDR1 SNHLY and CDR2 FYNNEI. V was clipped by 7 bases and J by 0 bases, with 12 bases between them. The CDR3 has 14 residues. CDR3 in DNA: TGTGCCAGCACCGGGGGGGTTATGAACACTGAAGCTTTCTTT. It yields the protein CASTGGVMNTEAFF.

The rearrangement links TRBV5-4 to TRBJ2-3, with 7 positions matching TRBD2. CDR3 size: 16 residues. Germline loops: CDR1 SGHNT, CDR2 YYREEE (reference sequence). V shed 1 base, J shed 0 bases, and the junction held 5 bases outside the gene matches. CDR3 protein: CASSLTQRGSTDTQYF. In DNA form, the CDR3 reads TGTGCCAGCAGCTTGACGCAGCGGGGTAGCACAGATACGCAGTATTTT.

V gene TRBV5-1 combines with J gene TRBJ2-1; D gene unclear. Germline CDR1 SGHRS, CDR2 YFSETQ. V shed 5 bases and J shed 0 bases, with 12 bases lying between them. This CDR3 comprises 15 residues. CDR3 loop: CASRERWASYNEQFF. The CDR3 DNA sequence: TGCGCCAGCAGAGAAAGGTGGGCCTCCTACAATGAGCAGTTCTTC.

CDR3 sequence: CASSRTVGTGQPQHF. In DNA, the CDR3 is TGTGCCAGCAGCAGGACAGTCGGGACGGGACAGCCCCAGCATTTT. The chain joins TRBV6-6 to TRBJ1-5; perhaps TRBD1 as D (6 bases). The V end was cut by 6 bases, the J end by 7 bases, with 19 bases between. Germline V lookup: CDR1 MNHNY, CDR2 SVGAGI (reference sequence). There are 15 residues in the CDR3.

CDR3 sequence reads: CASRFLGSGGPYGYTF. The CDR3 nucleotides are TGTGCCAGCAGATTCCTTGGATCGGGGGGCCCCTATGGCTACACCTTC. The J gene is TRBJ1-2, the V gene TRBV28; TRBD1 might be the D (6 bases). The germline V gene has CDR1 MDHEN and CDR2 SYDVKM. The V and J ends lost 6 bases and 4 bases respectively, with 21 bases between them. CDR3 size: 16 residues.

The chain uses TRBV5-1 and TRBJ2-5; 13 bases line up with TRBD2. The CDR3 runs 16 residues. Trimming cost V 4 bases and J 5 bases; bases outside gene matches: 8. Germline loops: CDR1 SGHRS, CDR2 YFSETQ. CDR3 residues: CASSPGLAGRVETQYF. The CDR3 nucleotides read TGCGCCAGCAGCCCGGGACTAGCGGGACGGGTGGAGACCCAGTACTTC.

The rearrangement links TRBV19 to TRBJ1-2, with 7 bases aligning to TRBD1. This CDR3 has 14 residues. Germline loops: CDR1 LNHDA, CDR2 SQIVND (reference sequence). Trimming took 7 bases from V and 2 from J; bases not matched to a gene: 7. CDR3 in amino acids: CASTSGQENYGYTF. The CDR3, as DNA: TGTGCCAGTACTTCCGGACAGGAGAACTATGGCTACACCTTC. The full variable domain, completed using reference TRBV19 and TRBJ1-2, is DGGITQSPKYLFRKEGQNVTLSCEQNLNHDAMYWYRQDPGQGLRLIYYSQIVNDFQKGDIAEGYSVSREKKESFPLTVTSAQKNPTAFYLCASTSGQENYGYTFGSGTRLTVV.

Notes on this clone: Just one base apart from a much larger clone, this may be a read error. The chain carries TRBV6-5 and TRBJ1-5; 7 nucleotides agree with TRBD1. V was pared by 6 bases and J by 0 bases, with 5 bases of the junction left unmatched. Per germline, CDR1 MNHEY and CDR2 SVGAGI. The CDR3 length is 15 residues. The CDR3 loop is CASSRGQNSNQPQHF. CDR3 in DNA: TGTGCCAGCAGCCGGGGACAGAATAGCAATCAGCCCCAGCATTTT.

This chain links TRBV27 with TRBJ2-1, with D possibly matching TRBD1 (5 bases). Per germline, CDR1 MNHEY and CDR2 SMNVEV (reference sequence). V lost 3 bases and J lost 5, with 17 bases in between. The CDR3 is made up of 16 amino acids. Here the CDR3 DNA reads TGTGCCAGCAGTTTCTCCGACCGGACACCGAACAATGAGCAGTTCTTC. The encoded protein is CASSFSDRTPNNEQFF.

CDR3 sequence reads: CASSSGGNTEAFF. CDR3 nucleotide sequence: TGTGCCAGCAGCTCCGGGGGGAACACTGAAGCTTTCTTT. J is TRBJ1-1 and V is TRBV7-3; TRBD1 is a possible D gene (5 bases). The V end was cut by 4 bases, the J end by 1 base, with 7 bases between. This CDR3 contains 13 residues. Germline V gene data show CDR1 as SGHTA and CDR2 as FQGTGA.

V and J are TRBV19 and TRBJ2-5; TRBD1 matches at 7 bases. The J segment lost 5 bases and the V segment lost 5 bases, leaving 5 bases of the junction unmatched. Germline CDR1 is LNHDA and CDR2 is SQIVND (reference sequence). The CDR3 has 13 amino acids. CDR3 in amino acids: CASSLQGLETQYF. As DNA, the CDR3 is TGTGCCAGTAGTTTACAGGGGTTGGAGACCCAGTACTTC.

V gene TRBV27 combines with J gene TRBJ2-1; TRBD2 might be the D (6 bases). The CDR3 spans 14 residues. Germline loops: CDR1 MNHEY, CDR2 SMNVEV (reference sequence). V shed 4 bases and J shed 4 bases, with 11 bases lying between them. The DNA for the CDR3 is TGTGCCAGCAGTTCAGCTAGCGAGTACAATGAGCAGTTCTTC. This translates into CASSSASEYNEQFF.